The 17 T cell receptor beta chains below all came from one sample that was sequenced in a study of CD8 T cells in ankylosing spondylitis. One entry per CDR3 protein, called by TCRdb with MiXCR from the 5' RACE reads. The data show 250,000 to 350,000 distinct CDR3 sequences, less than 25% seen once. The sample consisted of blood, either unsorted or a sorted T cell fraction (not recorded which). The receptors shown here come from a female donor with ankylosing spondylitis or in good health (not recorded which).

The table lists this clonotype with a few counts. The V gene is TRBV12-3 or TRBV12-4, the J gene TRBJ2-3, with TRBD1 matching 7 bases. Trimming took 5 bases from V and 9 from J; bases not matched to a gene: 8. The CDR3 is made up of 13 amino acids. The CDR3 reads CASSRTTGVTQYF. The CDR3 DNA reads TGTGCCAGCAGTCGAACCACAGGGGTGACGCAGTATTTT.

This chain uses TRBV20-1 with TRBJ2-5; 7 bases fit TRBD1. After removal of 0 bases from V and 4 bases from J, the junction contained 8 bases not matched to a gene. Per the germline V gene, CDR1 is DFQATT and CDR2 is SNEGSKA (reference sequence). The CDR3 sequence is 15 residues long. In DNA, the CDR3 is TGCAGTGCTAGAGATCTCTACAGGGGTCGAGAGACCCAGTACTTC. This encodes CSARDLYRGRETQYF.

V usage is TRBV23-1 and J usage is TRBJ2-1, with D maybe TRBD2 (6 bases). TRBV23-1 is designated an ORF whose function remains uncertain. V was cut by 7 bases and J by 1 base, with 26 bases left in between. The CDR3 loop spans 19 amino acids. CDR3 sequence reads: CASTPPSATFTLSYNEQFF. In DNA form, the CDR3 reads TGCGCCAGCACCCCCCCTAGCGCCACATTTACCTTATCCTACAATGAGCAGTTCTTC.

The chain is built from TRBV12-3 or TRBV12-4 and TRBJ1-5, with D uncertain. V lost 3 bases to trimming and J lost 0 bases, with 9 bases between them. This CDR3 is 15 amino acids long. CDR3 sequence reads: CASSFDAYSNQPQHF. CDR3 nucleotides: TGTGCCAGCAGTTTTGACGCGTATAGCAATCAGCCCCAGCATTTT.

The chain has TRBV12-3 or TRBV12-4 and TRBJ2-1, with D perhaps being TRBD1 or TRBD2 (5 bases each). This CDR3 region has 14 residues. V was pared by 4 bases and J by 5 bases, with 12 bases between. CDR3 region: CASSSLRGHNEQFF. The CDR3 nucleotides are TGTGCCAGCAGTTCCCTCCGGGGCCACAATGAGCAGTTCTTC.

In DNA form, the CDR3 reads TGTGCCACCAGTGATGTAGGTGGGGGCAACTCCTACAATGAGCAGTTCTTC. Translating gives CATSDVGGGNSYNEQFF. The V and J genes are TRBV24-1 and TRBJ2-1; TRBD1 is a possible D gene (6 bases). Trimming shortened V by 3 bases and J by 0 bases, and 14 bases separated the two germline ends. CDR1 is KGHDR, CDR2 SFDVKD, per germline. The CDR3 consists of 17 residues.

This chain connects TRBV20-1 to TRBJ1-5, with D maybe TRBD1 (5 bases). Germline assignment: CDR1 DFQATT and CDR2 SNEGSKA (reference sequence). This CDR3 is 15 amino acids long. V was pared by 5 bases and J by 3 bases, with 17 bases between. The CDR3 loop reads CSAPTTENFNQPQHF. CDR3 nucleotides: TGCAGTGCTCCCACGACAGAAAATTTCAATCAGCCCCAGCATTTT.

The chain employs TRBV7-9 and TRBJ2-2; TRBD2 might be the D (6 bases). The CDR3 loop spans 15 amino acids. Germline CDR1 reads SEHNR; CDR2 reads FQNEAQ (reference sequence). Trimming left V 1 base short and J 4 bases short, with 10 bases between. CDR3 residues: CASSLGGGITGELFF. Here the CDR3 DNA reads TGTGCCAGCAGCTTAGGTGGCGGGATCACCGGGGAGCTGTTTTTT.

The genes are TRBV20-1 and TRBJ2-1, with TRBD1 matching 12 bases. J gave up 10 bases and V 0 bases, and 10 bases lay outside the gene matches. Germline lookup yields CDR1 DFQATT and CDR2 SNEGSKA (reference sequence). CDR3 length: 16 amino acids. CDR3 coding DNA: TGCAGTGCTAGAGAGCAACGGGGACAGGGGGCTTGGGAGCAGTTCTTC. Translated: CSAREQRGQGAWEQFF.

The rearrangement joins TRBV30 to TRBJ2-1, with D possibly TRBD2 on 6 matching bases. Trimming stripped 5 bases from V and 12 bases from J, with 14 bases between. There are 11 residues in the CDR3. Germline V gives CDR1 GTSNPN, CDR2 SVGIG (reference sequence). CDR3 amino acids: CAWGDFGVQFF. The CDR3, as DNA: TGTGCCTGGGGGGACTTTGGAGTGCAGTTCTTC.

This chain joins TRBV3-1 and TRBJ2-5; 8 bases are shared with TRBD1. Germline-derived CDR1 and CDR2 are LGHDT and YNNKEL (reference sequence). The CDR3 runs 15 residues. After removal of 1 base from V and 4 bases from J, the junction contained 5 bases not matched to a gene. CDR3 coding DNA: TGTGCCAGCAGCCAAGCGGTACAGGGGGGAGAGACCCAGTACTTC. Amino acid sequence: CASSQAVQGGETQYF.

The V gene is TRBV20-1, the J gene TRBJ1-6, with TRBD1 as a possible D gene (5 bases). V lost 1 base and J 0 bases, leaving 10 bases between the germline ends. The CDR3 totals 16 residues. Germline V gene lookup returns CDR1 DFQATT and CDR2 SNEGSKA (reference sequence). Here the CDR3 reads CSARARVISYNSPLHF. The DNA for the CDR3 is TGCAGTGCTAGAGCCAGGGTGATCTCCTATAATTCACCCCTCCACTTT.

The rearrangement links TRBV5-1 to TRBJ2-1; possible D gene TRBD2, 5 bases. Looked up from germline, CDR1 is SGHRS and CDR2 is YFSETQ. The CDR3 extends over 15 amino acids. V lost 4 bases and J lost 2, with 13 bases in between. Here the CDR3 DNA reads TGCGCCAGCAGCCCGGAGCGGAAAACCTACAATGAGCAGTTCTTC. It translates to CASSPERKTYNEQFF.

This clonotype was picked up many times. V and J are TRBV20-1 and TRBJ1-1, with a weak D call TRBD1 (6 bases). This CDR3 region has 21 residues. Per the germline V gene, CDR1 is DFQATT and CDR2 is SNEGSKA (reference sequence). V shed 6 bases and J shed 0 bases, with 35 bases lying between them. The CDR3 sequence: CSARYATGTPQLRGVNTEAFF. CDR3 DNA sequence: TGCAGTGCCAGATATGCTACCGGGACACCTCAACTGAGGGGGGTGAACACTGAAGCTTTCTTT.

In its sample, this clonotype was seen many times. The gene calls are TRBV7-8 and TRBJ2-3, with D perhaps TRBD1 (6 bases). V lost 1 base, J lost 9 bases, and 17 bases lay in between. The CDR3 is made up of 15 amino acids. Germline CDR1 SGHVS, CDR2 FQNEAQ. The CDR3 DNA follows: TGTGCCAGCAGCTTAGGTGCCAGGGGAGAGGGAACGCAGTATTTT. Translated: CASSLGARGEGTQYF.

This clonotype was recorded a few times. The chain links TRBV29-1 to TRBJ1-2; tentatively, D is TRBD1 (6 bases). This CDR3 spans 11 amino acids. Looked up from germline, CDR1 is SQVTM and CDR2 is ANQGSEA. Trimming took 6 bases from V and 8 from J, leaving 13 bases between them. The chain's CDR3 is CSVIQGLGYTF. As DNA, the CDR3 is TGCAGCGTAATACAGGGATTAGGCTACACCTTC.

The J gene is TRBJ2-1, the V gene TRBV6-5; a possible D gene is TRBD1 (5 bases). The CDR3 is 12 residues long. Germline assignment: CDR1 MNHEY and CDR2 SVGAGI. V lost 6 bases to trimming and J lost 11 bases, with 14 bases between them. CDR3 residues: CASSPADSKQFF. In DNA form, the CDR3 reads TGTGCCAGCAGCCCTGCTGACAGCAAGCAGTTCTTC.